Below are 21 T cell receptor beta chains sequenced from a single sample in a study of OX40 agonist ivuxolimab in advanced cancers. Only in-frame clones appear in the TCRdb table, and some are missing; sequencing was by immunoSEQ multiplex PCR. The sample includes about 82,000 clones, 90% of them seen just once. The sample here was CD4+ or CD8+ T cells sorted from blood, taken in a trial of the OX40 agonist ivuxolimab. Receptors were obtained from an adult with an advanced solid tumor such as melanoma, head and neck, liver or kidney cancer.

V and J are TRBV18 and TRBJ1-3; 8 bases are a match to TRBD1. The germline gives CDR1 KGHSH, CDR2 LQKENI. The CDR3 is 19 amino acids. V trimming: 4 bases; J trimming: 1 base; junction bases outside the gene matches: 15. CDR3 residues: CASSRLGQGLAASGNTIYF. The CDR3 nucleotides are TGTGCCAGCTCACGACTCGGACAGGGCCTGGCTGCATCTGGAAACACCATATATTTT.

The chain employs TRBV18 and TRBJ1-1; tentatively, D is TRBD1 (6 bases). The CDR3 covers 16 residues. CDR1 KGHSH and CDR2 LQKENI come from the germline V gene. The germline V and J ends were trimmed by 0 bases and 4 bases, with 15 bases remaining between them. The CDR3 bases are TGTGCCAGCTCACCACCGGGTAGGGGGGAAAGCACTGAAGCTTTCTTT. This codes for CASSPPGRGESTEAFF.

The chain links TRBV18 to TRBJ1-4; TRBD1 is a possible D gene (6 bases). The CDR3 runs to 12 residues. Trimming pared 8 bases from V and 5 bases from J, leaving 9 bases between. Germline V gene lookup returns CDR1 KGHSH and CDR2 LQKENI. The CDR3 here is CASGQTNEKLFF. DNA of the CDR3: TGTGCCAGCGGACAGACGAATGAAAAACTGTTTTTT.

The chain is built from TRBV11-3 and TRBJ2-1; D gene uncertain. V lost 0 bases and J lost 4, with 7 bases in between. The length of the CDR3 is 14 residues. Germline V gene lookup returns CDR1 SGHNT and CDR2 YENEEA. The CDR3 nucleotides read TGTGCCAGCAGCTTAGATACAGTTTACAATGAGCAGTTCTTC. Translation gives CASSLDTVYNEQFF.

The chain combines TRBV30 with TRBJ1-6; D uncertain. The CDR3 has 14 residues. With 0 bases removed from V and 7 bases from J, the gap between germline ends came to 10 bases. Germline V lookup: CDR1 GTSNPN, CDR2 SVGIG (reference sequence). In DNA form, the CDR3 reads TGTGCCTGGAGTGTTGGTGGTAACAATTCACCCCTCCACTTT. This gives the protein CAWSVGGNNSPLHF.

The chain couples TRBV2 to TRBJ1-4; 7 bases line up with TRBD1. CDR1 and CDR2 (germline): SNHLY, FYNNEI. The CDR3 runs to 14 residues. With 6 bases clipped from V and 6 bases from J, the junction kept 7 bases outside the gene matches. The CDR3 is CASSITGTDEKLFF. DNA for the CDR3: TGTGCCAGCAGCATCACCGGGACAGATGAAAAACTGTTTTTT.

The V call is TRBV7-2, the J call TRBJ2-1; D is unresolved. The germline V gene encodes CDR1 SGHTA and CDR2 FQGNSA. CDR3 size: 13 residues. Trimming took off 6 bases at V and 3 bases at J, with 9 bases between the two ends. The DNA for the CDR3 is TGTGCCAGCAGACGAAACAGCTACAATGAGCAGTTCTTC. Its translation is CASRRNSYNEQFF.

The rearrangement joins TRBV25-1 to TRBJ1-4; D is unclear. The V gene lost 2 bases and the J gene lost 0 bases, with 7 bases spanning the gap. The CDR3 has 15 amino acids. CDR1 is MGHDK, CDR2 SYGVNS, per germline. CDR3 region: CASSEPGSTNEKLFF. In nucleotides, the CDR3 is TGTGCCAGCAGTGAACCTGGGTCAACTAATGAAAAACTGTTTTTT.

J is TRBJ1-5 and V is TRBV7-2; 7 bases align to TRBD1. Germline V gene lookup returns CDR1 SGHTA and CDR2 FQGNSA. This CDR3 has 14 amino acids. J lost 5 bases, V lost 4 bases, and 5 bases had no gene match. CDR3 bases: TGTGCCAGCAGCTCATTTACAGGGGATCAGCCCCAGCATTTT. Its protein product is CASSSFTGDQPQHF.

The chain recombines TRBV27 with TRBJ2-6; TRBD2 is a possible D gene (5 bases). The CDR3 loop spans 16 amino acids. V was clipped by 5 bases and J by 7 bases, with 18 bases between them. Germline V gene sequence: CDR1 MNHEY, CDR2 SMNVEV (reference sequence). CDR3 nucleotide sequence: TGTGCCAGCAGTCACCCCCCGACCGGGAAAGCCAACGTCCTGACTTTC. Protein product: CASSHPPTGKANVLTF.

J is TRBJ2-1 and V is TRBV7-9; D gene uncertain. The CDR3 has 13 amino acids. Per germline, CDR1 SEHNR and CDR2 FQNEAQ (reference sequence). Deletions cut 5 bases from V and 0 bases from J, with 5 bases between. The CDR3 DNA reads TGTGCCAGCAGCAAAAACTCCTACAATGAGCAGTTCTTC. Protein product: CASSKNSYNEQFF.

The CDR3 loop is CASLRAGTNNEQFF. CDR3 nucleotides: TGTGCCAGCCTGAGAGCGGGGACAAACAATGAGCAGTTCTTC. This rearrangement joins TRBV7-9 to TRBJ2-1; possible D gene TRBD2, 7 bases. Germline CDR1 and CDR2: SEHNR and FQNEAQ (reference sequence). Deletions cut 8 bases from V and 5 bases from J, with 16 bases between. The CDR3 consists of 14 residues. The whole variable domain, remainder taken from reference TRBV7-9 and TRBJ2-1, is DTGVSQNPRHKITKRGQNVTFRCDPISEHNRLYWYRQTLGQGPEFLTYFQNEAQLEKSRLLSDRFSAERPKGSFSTLEIQRTEQGDSAMYLCASLRAGTNNEQFFGPGTRLTVL.

This clone is a singleton in its sample. This chain links TRBV10-3 with TRBJ1-1; 7 nucleotides align to TRBD1. The trim removed 3 bases at V and 1 base at J, leaving 5 bases unmatched. There are 15 residues in the CDR3. Germline V gene sequence: CDR1 ENHRY, CDR2 SYGVKD. The CDR3 DNA follows: TGTGCCATCAGTGACGCAGGGGGGCCGAACACTGAAGCTTTCTTT. It encodes CAISDAGGPNTEAFF.

This chain connects TRBV7-9 to TRBJ2-3; weak D call: TRBD1 (6 bases). The V and J ends lost 5 bases and 0 bases respectively, with 12 bases between them. Germline CDR1 SEHNR, CDR2 FQNEAQ (reference sequence). This CDR3 is 15 amino acids long. The CDR3 DNA is TGTGCCAGCAGCCCACCGGGACAAAGCACAGATACGCAGTATTTT. It specifies CASSPPGQSTDTQYF. Full variable domain (rest looked up from reference TRBV7-9 and TRBJ2-3): DTGVSQNPRHKITKRGQNVTFRCDPISEHNRLYWYRQTLGQGPEFLTYFQNEAQLEKSRLLSDRFSAERPKGSFSTLEIQRTEQGDSAMYLCASSPPGQSTDTQYFGPGTRLTVL.

The chain carries TRBV4-3 and TRBJ1-3, with TRBD1 identical over 7 bases. CDR3 size: 15 residues. The J segment lost 8 bases and the V segment lost 0 bases, leaving 7 bases of the junction unmatched. The V gene's germline CDR1 is LGHNA and CDR2 YSLEER. CDR3 DNA sequence: TGCGCCAGCAGCCAAGATCAGGGGGGATGGTACACCATATATTTT. As protein: CASSQDQGGWYTIYF.

V is TRBV29-1 and J is TRBJ2-1; 7 nucleotides match TRBD2. With V trimmed by 1 base and J by 1 base, 4 bases remained unmatched. The CDR3 is 15 residues long. From germline, CDR1 is SQVTM and CDR2 ANQGSEA. The CDR3 nucleotides read TGCAGCGTTGAAGGTAATAGCGGGTCCTACAATGAGCAGTTCTTC. It is translated as CSVEGNSGSYNEQFF.

This sequence joins TRBV30 and TRBJ1-1; no clear D gene. Germline V CDR1 and CDR2: GTSNPN, SVGIG (reference sequence). The germline V and J ends were trimmed by 3 bases and 4 bases, with 15 bases remaining between them. The CDR3 runs 14 residues. The CDR3 sequence: CAWRRVVGGTEAFF. Written as DNA, the CDR3 is TGTGCCTGGAGAAGAGTTGTGGGTGGCACTGAAGCTTTCTTT.

V usage is TRBV5-1 and J usage is TRBJ1-1, with a possible D match to TRBD1 (6 bases). The CDR3 sequence is 13 residues long. Between the trimmed V and J ends, which lost 2 bases and 11 bases, there was a span of 16 bases. CDR1 and CDR2 (germline): SGHRS, YFSETQ. The CDR3 region is CASSFPGVPGAFF. In DNA form, the CDR3 reads TGCGCCAGCAGCTTCCCAGGGGTCCCTGGGGCTTTCTTT.

The V call is TRBV4-1, the J call TRBJ2-4, with D hard to call. The CDR3 contains 14 residues. Germline lookup yields CDR1 MGHRA and CDR2 YSYEKL. V was clipped by 0 bases and J by 5 bases, with 8 bases between them. CDR3 nucleotides: TGCGCCAGCAGCCAAGATCAGGCAGAAAACATTCAGTACTTC. Translating it yields CASSQDQAENIQYF.

The chain combines TRBV5-1 with TRBJ2-7; the D gene could be TRBD1 or TRBD2 (5 bases each). Trimming cost V 3 bases and J 7 bases, with 17 bases left between them. Per the germline V gene, CDR1 is SGHRS and CDR2 is YFSETQ. This CDR3 region has 14 residues. Here the CDR3 DNA reads TGCGCCAGCAGCTCCCAGGGTGAGGGGCAGGAGCAGTACTTC. It translates to CASSSQGEGQEQYF.

V is TRBV4-2 and J is TRBJ2-3; 13 bases match TRBD2. V lost 4 bases to trimming and J lost 0 bases; unmatched junction nucleotides: 10. Germline lookup yields CDR1 LGHNA and CDR2 YNFKEQ. The CDR3 contains 19 residues. CDR3 in amino acids: CASSRETSGGSSSTDTQYF. Written as DNA, the CDR3 is TGTGCCAGCAGCCGGGAGACTAGCGGGGGGTCTTCTAGCACAGATACGCAGTATTTT.